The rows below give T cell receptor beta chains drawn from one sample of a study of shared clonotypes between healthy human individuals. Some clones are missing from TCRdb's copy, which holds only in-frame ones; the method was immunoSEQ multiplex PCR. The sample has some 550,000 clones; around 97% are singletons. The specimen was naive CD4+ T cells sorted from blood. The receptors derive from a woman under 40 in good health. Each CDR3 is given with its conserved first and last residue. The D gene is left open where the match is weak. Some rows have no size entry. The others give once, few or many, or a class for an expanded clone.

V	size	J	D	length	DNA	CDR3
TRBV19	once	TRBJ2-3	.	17	TGTGCCAGTAGTACTCCCCCCCCCGCCTCTAGCACAGATACGCAGTATTTT	CASSTPPPASSTDTQYF
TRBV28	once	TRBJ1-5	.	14	TGTGCCAGCAGTGTACGCAGGGGTAGGCAGCCCCAGCATTTT	CASSVRRGRQPQHF
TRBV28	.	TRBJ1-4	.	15	TGTGCCAGCAGTTTCGGTGTGGCGGCTAATGAAAAACTGTTTTTT	CASSFGVAANEKLFF
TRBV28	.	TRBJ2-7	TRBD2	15	TGTGCCAGCAGTTTCGGGGGGACCGTGCTATACGAGCAGTACTTC	CASSFGGTVLYEQYF
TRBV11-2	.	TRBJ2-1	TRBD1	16	TGTGCCAGCAGCGGGGTCCGGGGACAGGGGTACAATGAGCAGTTCTTC	CASSGVRGQGYNEQFF
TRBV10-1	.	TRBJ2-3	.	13	TGCGCCAGCAGTGGAGGAGGGCCAGATACGCAGTATTTT	CASSGGGPDTQYF
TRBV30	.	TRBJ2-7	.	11	TGTGCCTGGAGTGTTATGGACGAGCAGTACTTC	CAWSVMDEQYF
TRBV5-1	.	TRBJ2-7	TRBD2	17	TGCGCCAGCAGCTTGGAGCTGGTAGCGGGAGTATACTACGAGCAGTACTTC	CASSLELVAGVYYEQYF
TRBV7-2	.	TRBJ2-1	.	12	TGTGCCAGCAGCTTAGCCAGGAATGAGCAGTTCTTC	CASSLARNEQFF
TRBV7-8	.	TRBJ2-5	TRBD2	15	TGTGCCAGCAGCCCCCGACTAGCGGAGGTAGAGACCCAGTACTTC	CASSPRLAEVETQYF
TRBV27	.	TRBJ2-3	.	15	TGTGCCAGCAGATCAGGACACCCTTCCACAGATACGCAGTATTTT	CASRSGHPSTDTQYF
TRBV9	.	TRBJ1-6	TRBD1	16	TGTGCCAGCAGCGGACTTGGGGGACAGGGCTTTTCACCCCTCCACTTT	CASSGLGGQGFSPLHF
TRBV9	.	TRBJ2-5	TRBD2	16	TGTGCCAGCAGCTCCCGACCGGGACTAGCGGGAGAGACCCAGTACTTC	CASSSRPGLAGETQYF
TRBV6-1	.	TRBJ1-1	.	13	TGTGCCAGCACCTGGACAGACTCCACTGAAGCTTTCTTT	CASTWTDSTEAFF
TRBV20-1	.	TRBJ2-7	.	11	TGCAGTGCCCTCGGGACTCAAAAGCAGTACTTC	CSALGTQKQYF
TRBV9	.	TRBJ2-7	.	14	TGTGCCAGCAGCGTAGATCCGGATTCCTACGAGCAGTACTTC	CASSVDPDSYEQYF
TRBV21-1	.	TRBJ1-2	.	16	TGTGCCAGCAGCATAGGGGGTAGGAAAAGAGACTATGGCTACACCTTC	CASSIGGRKRDYGYTF
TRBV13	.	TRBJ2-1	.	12	TGTGCCAGCAGCTTGATCTTCAGGGAGCAGTTCTTC	CASSLIFREQFF
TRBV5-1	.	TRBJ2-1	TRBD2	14	TGCGCCAGCAGCTTTCAAGCGGGGTACAATGAGCAGTTCTTC	CASSFQAGYNEQFF
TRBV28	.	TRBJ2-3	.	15	TGTGCCAGCAGCCCCCCCGGGACATCCCCAGATACGCAGTATTTT	CASSPPGTSPDTQYF
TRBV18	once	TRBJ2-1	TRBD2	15	TGTGCCAGCTCACCTCGGACTAGCGGGGGGAATGAGCAGTTCTTC	CASSPRTSGGNEQFF
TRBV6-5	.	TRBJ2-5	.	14	TGTGCCAGCAGTTACCAGCCGGGTGGGGAGACCCAGTACTTC	CASSYQPGGETQYF
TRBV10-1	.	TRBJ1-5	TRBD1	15	TGCGCCAGCAGCCCAGGGACAGCGGGGGACCAGCCCCAGCATTTT	CASSPGTAGDQPQHF
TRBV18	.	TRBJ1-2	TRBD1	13	TGTGCCAGCTCCCTGGACAGGTCCTATGGCTACACCTTC	CASSLDRSYGYTF
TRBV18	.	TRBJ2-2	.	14	TGTGCCAGCTCACCTTCCTTAACAGTGGGGGAGCTGTTTTTT	CASSPSLTVGELFF
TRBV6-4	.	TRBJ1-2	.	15	TGTGCCAGCAGTGACTCGGGGGACGGGGGCTATGGCTACACCTTC	CASSDSGDGGYGYTF
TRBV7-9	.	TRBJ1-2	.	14	TGTGCCAGCAGCCACCAACCCCCCGGGGCCGGCTACACCTTC	CASSHQPPGAGYTF
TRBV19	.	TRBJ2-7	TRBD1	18	TGTGCCAGTAGTATAGCCCTCATTGGGACAGGGAGCTCCTACGAGCAGTACTTC	CASSIALIGTGSSYEQYF
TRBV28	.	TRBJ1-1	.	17	TGTGCCAGCAGTTTCCCCCTGGGTCAGGGTGTGAACACTGAAGCTTTCTTT	CASSFPLGQGVNTEAFF
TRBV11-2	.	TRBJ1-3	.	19	TGTGCCAGCAGCTTAGGGGGCAGGGGCCCGCCTAGCTCTGGAAACACCATATATTTT	CASSLGGRGPPSSGNTIYF
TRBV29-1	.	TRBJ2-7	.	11	TGCAGCGTAGGTAGGCGGGACAAGCAGTACTTC	CSVGRRDKQYF
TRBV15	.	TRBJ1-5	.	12	TGTGCCACCAGCAGAGATGAACAGCCCCAGCATTTT	CATSRDEQPQHF
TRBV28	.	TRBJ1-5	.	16	TGTGCCAGCAGTTTTTGGACAGCGCAGATCAATCAGCCCCAGCATTTT	CASSFWTAQINQPQHF
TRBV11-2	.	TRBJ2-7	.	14	TGTGCCAGCAGCTTAGGGACGAGCGCCTACGAGCAGTACTTC	CASSLGTSAYEQYF
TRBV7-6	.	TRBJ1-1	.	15	TGTGCCAGCAGCACCCACACAGGGCTAGACACTGAAGCTTTCTTT	CASSTHTGLDTEAFF
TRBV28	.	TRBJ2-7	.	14	TGTGCCAGCAGTGAAAAGACCGCCTCCTACGAGCAGTACTTC	CASSEKTASYEQYF
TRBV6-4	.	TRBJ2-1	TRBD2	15	TGTGCCAGCAGTGACGTTCTAGCGGGAGCCAATGAGCAGTTCTTC	CASSDVLAGANEQFF
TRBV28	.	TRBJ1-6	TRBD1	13	TGTGCCAGCAGCAGACAGGGAAATTCACCCCTCCACTTT	CASSRQGNSPLHF
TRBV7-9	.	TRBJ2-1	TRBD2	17	TGTGCCAGCGGGGGACTAGCGGGAGAAGGGTCCTACAATGAGCAGTTCTTC	CASGGLAGEGSYNEQFF
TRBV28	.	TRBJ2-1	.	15	TGTGCCAGCAGTCCATGGACGGGCTCCTACAATGAGCAGTTCTTC	CASSPWTGSYNEQFF
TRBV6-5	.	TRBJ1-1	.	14	TGTGCCAGCAGTACGGGGGGCGCGCGGACTGAAGCTTTCTTT	CASSTGGARTEAFF
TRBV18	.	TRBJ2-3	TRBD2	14	TGTGCCAGCTCCCCTCGGGGGGACACAGATACGCAGTATTTT	CASSPRGDTDTQYF